This T cell receptor (beta chain) appears in the sequencing data of a study of CD8 T cells in Susac syndrome (dated by TCRdb to between 2018 and 2021). In terms of the full investigation: Repertoire sequencing was used to test whether CD8+ T cell activation and differentiation in Susac syndrome was antigen driven. CD8+ T cell repertoire clonality was compared between about a dozen healthy donors, roughly 14 Susac syndrome patients and some 15 multiple sclerosis patients. What the authors observed across the whole study: The study acknowledged that relatively few individuals were included in the TCR sequencing and HLA analysis.

RNA was extracted with the RNeasy kit and roughly 0.45 to 1 ug was reverse transcribed using random hexamers. The immunoSEQ multiplex PCR assay, covering 54 Vbeta and 13 Jbeta segments, was used to amplify TCR beta CDR3 regions. PCR amplification bias was corrected by using a synthetic template baseline for primer optimization and computational correction. The paper's data handling went like this. Reads were annotated to V, D and J genes per IMGT and analyzed with immunoSEQ Analyzer, keeping only productive sequences. To calculate clonality, Shannon entropy was normalized by log2 of the number of productive unique sequences and then subtracted from one. For each patient and control, public and private clones were evaluated among the 100 most prevalent clones. Susac-specific clones were defined as absent from healthy and MS cohorts, approximately 1,000 published viral clones and other ImmuneACCESS disease sequences. Using fastp trimming at Q25 and MiXCR clonotype assembly, TCRdb reanalyzed the public sequencing data and kept in-frame beta chains. Each CDR3 protein gets just one entry, which takes the most common genes and DNA from the rows behind it. The V and J calls were determined by TCRdb, not by the authors. The sample includes hundreds of thousands of distinct CDR3 sequences, with 70% to 90% observed a single time. Clones ranked in the top ten supply approximately 0.11% of the sample.

Details on this clonotype: This clone's antigen is unknown. Within one base of it there is no much larger clone, and no base qualities were kept.

Peripheral blood CD8+ and CD4+ T cells from healthy donors, Susac syndrome patients and multiple sclerosis patients were profiled using high-throughput TCR beta sequencing. Treatment-naive patients with stable or active relapsing-remitting disease fulfilling revised McDonald criteria were used as multiple sclerosis controls. CD8+ TEMRA cells were enriched by FACS, while bulk CD8+ and CD4+ T cells were purified by magnetic negative isolation. Blood was drawn into EDTA tubes, processed within 24 hours, and PBMCs were isolated by density gradient centrifugation. PBMCs destined for TCR sequencing were cryopreserved in liquid nitrogen and later thawed in a 37 °C water bath. The sorted or isolated CD4+, CD8+ and CD8+ TEMRA cells reached a purity of at least 90%. CDR1 and CDR2, looked up from the germline V gene, are MNHNS and SASEGT. The CDR3 contains 18 residues, cysteine and phenylalanine counted. Only the CDR3 DNA is retained, 54 bases long and in frame from the first base. V gives up 2 bases and J gives up 0 bases, and the segment between their germline ends measures 19 bases.

Sequencing used CD8+ T cells from PBMCs. The receptor was derived from a human donor with multiple sclerosis. In this chain, TRBV6-1 is recombined with TRBJ1-2; the D gene cannot be named for sure. The CDR3: CASSEQQPGWGANYGYTF. The DNA sequence is TGTGCCAGCAGTGAACAACAGCCCGGGTGGGGAGCTAACTATGGCTACACCTTC.